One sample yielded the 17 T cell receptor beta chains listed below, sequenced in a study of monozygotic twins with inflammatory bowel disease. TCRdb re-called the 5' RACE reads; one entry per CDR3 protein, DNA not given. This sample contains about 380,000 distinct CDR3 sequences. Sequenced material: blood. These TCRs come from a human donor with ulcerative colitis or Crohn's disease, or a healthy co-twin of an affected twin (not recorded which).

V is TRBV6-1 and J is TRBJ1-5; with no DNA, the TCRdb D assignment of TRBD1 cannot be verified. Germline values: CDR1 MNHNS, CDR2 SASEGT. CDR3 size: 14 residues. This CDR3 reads CASRKDRGQQPQHF.

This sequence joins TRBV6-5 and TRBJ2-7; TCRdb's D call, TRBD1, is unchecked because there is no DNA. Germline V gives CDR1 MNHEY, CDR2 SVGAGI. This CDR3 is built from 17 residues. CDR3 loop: CASSYSTDRVFPYEQYF.

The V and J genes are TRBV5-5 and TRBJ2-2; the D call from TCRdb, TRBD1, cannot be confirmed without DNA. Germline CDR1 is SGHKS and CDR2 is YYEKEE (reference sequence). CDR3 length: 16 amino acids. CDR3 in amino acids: CASTSGGQVFTGELFF.

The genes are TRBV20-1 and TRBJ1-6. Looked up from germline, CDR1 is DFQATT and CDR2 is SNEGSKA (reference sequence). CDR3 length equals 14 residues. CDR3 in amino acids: CSARDPPQYSPLHF.

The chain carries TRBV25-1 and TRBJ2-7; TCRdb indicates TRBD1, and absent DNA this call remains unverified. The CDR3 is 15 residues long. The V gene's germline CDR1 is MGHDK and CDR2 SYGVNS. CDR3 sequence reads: CASSEGGGGWYEQYF.

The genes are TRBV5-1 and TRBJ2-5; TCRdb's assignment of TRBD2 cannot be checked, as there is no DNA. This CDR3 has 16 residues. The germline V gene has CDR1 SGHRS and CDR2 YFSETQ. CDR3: CASSLTSGVDSETQYF.

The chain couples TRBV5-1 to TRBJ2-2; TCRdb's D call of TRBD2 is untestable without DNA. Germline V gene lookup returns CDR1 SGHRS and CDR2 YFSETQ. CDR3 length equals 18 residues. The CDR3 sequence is CASSFGFGTPGRGGELFF.

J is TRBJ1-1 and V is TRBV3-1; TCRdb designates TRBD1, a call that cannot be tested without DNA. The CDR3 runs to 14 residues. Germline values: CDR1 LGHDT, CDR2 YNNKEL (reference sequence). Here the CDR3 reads CASSQGSRGTEAFF.

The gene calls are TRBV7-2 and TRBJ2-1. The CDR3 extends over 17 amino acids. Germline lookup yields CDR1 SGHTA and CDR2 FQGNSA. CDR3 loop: CASSSIVAGSSYNEQFF.

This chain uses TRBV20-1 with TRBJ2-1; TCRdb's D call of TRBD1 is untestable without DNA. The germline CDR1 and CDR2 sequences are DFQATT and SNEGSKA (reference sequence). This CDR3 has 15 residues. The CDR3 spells CSARGIRGFYNEQFF.

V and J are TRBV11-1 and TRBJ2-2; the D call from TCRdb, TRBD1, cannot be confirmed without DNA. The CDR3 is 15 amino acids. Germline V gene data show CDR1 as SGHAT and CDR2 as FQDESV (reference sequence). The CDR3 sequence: CASSFPTGRTGELFF.

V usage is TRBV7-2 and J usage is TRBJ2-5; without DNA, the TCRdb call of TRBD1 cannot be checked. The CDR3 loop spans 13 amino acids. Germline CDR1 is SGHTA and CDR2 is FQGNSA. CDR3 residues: CASSFTSGQTQYF.

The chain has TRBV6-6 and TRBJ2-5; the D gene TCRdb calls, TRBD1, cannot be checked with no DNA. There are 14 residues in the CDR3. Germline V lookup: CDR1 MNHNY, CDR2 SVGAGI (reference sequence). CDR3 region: CASSKTPGSETQYF.

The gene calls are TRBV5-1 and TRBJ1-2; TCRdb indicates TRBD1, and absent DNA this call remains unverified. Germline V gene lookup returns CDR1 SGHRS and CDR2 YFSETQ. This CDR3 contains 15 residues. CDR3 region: CASSPRSQGGDGYTF. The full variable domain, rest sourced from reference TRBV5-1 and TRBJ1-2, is KAGVTQTPRYLIKTRGQQVTLSCSPISGHRSVSWYQQTPGQGLQFLFEYFSETQRNKGNFPGRFSGRQFSNSRSEMNVSTLELGDSALYLCASSPRSQGGDGYTFGSGTRLTVV.

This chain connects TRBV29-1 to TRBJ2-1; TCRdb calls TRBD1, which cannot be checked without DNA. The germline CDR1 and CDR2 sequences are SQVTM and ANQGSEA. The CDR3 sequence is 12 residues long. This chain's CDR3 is CSTRQGDGEQFF.

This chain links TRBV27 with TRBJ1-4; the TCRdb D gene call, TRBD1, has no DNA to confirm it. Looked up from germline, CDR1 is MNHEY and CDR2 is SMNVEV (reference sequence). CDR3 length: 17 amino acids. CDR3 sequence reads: CASSLESGGSLREKLFF.

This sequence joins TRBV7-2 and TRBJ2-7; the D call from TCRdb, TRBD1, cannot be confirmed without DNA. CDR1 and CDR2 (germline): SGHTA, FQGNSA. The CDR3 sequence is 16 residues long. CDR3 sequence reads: CASSLEYGQGSYEQYF.